These 28 T cell receptor beta chains were all obtained from the same sample, sequenced in a study of blood T cell repertoires in COVID-19. The repertoire was sequenced with immunoSEQ multiplex PCR; TCRdb's copy has only in-frame clones and lacks some. The data hold around 290,000 clones, with 85% to 90% observed a single time. The sample consisted of PBMCs or T cells enriched from blood (not recorded which). These receptors were obtained from a woman aged 55-70 years in a cohort exposed to, infected with or recovered from COVID-19 (not recorded which).

The rearrangement links TRBV18 to TRBJ1-1, with 7 nucleotides matching TRBD1. The CDR3 covers 18 residues. Germline V CDR1 and CDR2: KGHSH, LQKENI. V shed 6 bases and J 1 base; nucleotides not matched to a gene: 17. The CDR3 nucleotides read TGTGCCAGCTCTCTACAGGGACAGCCCTCCTTTACGAACACTGAAGCTTTCTTT. As protein: CASSLQGQPSFTNTEAFF.

Turning to this clone: The identical CDR3 is also encoded by other nucleotide sequences in the sample. The chain carries TRBV5-1 and TRBJ2-2, with 14 bases that match TRBD2. Germline V gene data show CDR1 as SGHRS and CDR2 as YFSETQ. This CDR3 spans 17 amino acids. V trimming: 0 bases; J trimming: 4 bases; junction bases outside the gene matches: 2. The CDR3 region is CASSLGLAGGPTGELFF. The CDR3 DNA sequence: TGCGCCAGCAGCTTGGGACTAGCGGGAGGGCCCACCGGGGAGCTGTTTTTT.

The chain has TRBV11-3 and TRBJ2-7, with D possibly matching TRBD2 (6 bases). V gave up 4 bases and J gave up 2 bases, with 18 bases separating them. Germline CDR1 reads SGHNT; CDR2 reads YENEEA. CDR3 length: 16 amino acids. The CDR3 nucleotides read TGTGCCAGCAGCTACCCCCTGCGGGACCCCACCTACGAGCAGTACTTC. Amino acids: CASSYPLRDPTYEQYF.

V is TRBV5-1 and J is TRBJ2-3; D gene uncertain. The CDR3 has 12 residues. Trimming took 4 bases from V and 4 from J, leaving 7 bases between them. CDR1 SGHRS and CDR2 YFSETQ come from the germline V gene. CDR3: CASSPGSDTQYF. For the CDR3, the DNA is TGCGCCAGCAGCCCCGGGTCAGATACGCAGTATTTT.

V gene TRBV12-5 combines with J gene TRBJ1-2; 9 bases agree with TRBD1. J gave up 7 bases and V 1 base, and 1 base lay outside the gene matches. There are 13 residues in the CDR3. Germline loops: CDR1 LGHNT, CDR2 FRNRAP. CDR3 protein: CASGLGQGGGYTF. The CDR3 coding sequence is TGTGCTAGTGGTTTGGGACAGGGGGGTGGCTACACCTTC.

The chain combines TRBV7-9 with TRBJ2-1; D might be TRBD1 (6 bases). Looked up from germline, CDR1 is SEHNR and CDR2 is FQNEAQ (reference sequence). The CDR3 is made up of 17 amino acids. Trimming removed 6 bases at V and 6 bases at J, with 24 bases between. The CDR3 region is CASRPTAGASFGNEQFF. CDR3 sequence (DNA): TGTGCCAGCAGACCCACCGCAGGGGCTAGCTTTGGCAATGAGCAGTTCTTC. The complete variable domain, with remaining parts taken from reference TRBV7-9 and TRBJ2-1, reads DTGVSQNPRHKITKRGQNVTFRCDPISEHNRLYWYRQTLGQGPEFLTYFQNEAQLEKSRLLSDRFSAERPKGSFSTLEIQRTEQGDSAMYLCASRPTAGASFGNEQFFGPGTRLTVL.

The chain links TRBV24-1 to TRBJ2-6; no firm D call. The V and J ends lost 1 base and 0 bases respectively, with 6 bases between them. CDR1 and CDR2 (germline): KGHDR, SFDVKD. There are 16 residues in the CDR3. The CDR3 bases are TGTGCCACCAGTGATTTCGCGGTCTCTGGGGCCAACGTCCTGACTTTC. This gives the protein CATSDFAVSGANVLTF.

This clone was observed a handful of times. The chain is built from TRBV7-2 and TRBJ2-3, with TRBD2 as a possible D gene (5 bases). Trimming left V 2 bases short and J 6 bases short, with 9 bases between. The CDR3 is 13 residues long. The germline CDR1 and CDR2 sequences are SGHTA and FQGNSA. This chain's CDR3 is CASSLMGADTQYF. CDR3 nucleotides: TGTGCCAGCAGCTTAATGGGAGCGGATACGCAGTATTTT.

This chain uses TRBV5-1 with TRBJ1-4; a possible D gene is TRBD1 (6 bases). This CDR3 has 13 amino acids. Trimming pared 7 bases from V and 6 bases from J, leaving 13 bases between. The germline V gene has CDR1 SGHRS and CDR2 YFSETQ. CDR3 loop: CASSGAKDEKLFF. The CDR3 bases are TGCGCCAGCTCAGGGGCGAAGGATGAAAAACTGTTTTTT. Combining the CDR3 with reference TRBV5-1 and TRBJ1-4 gives the whole variable domain KAGVTQTPRYLIKTRGQQVTLSCSPISGHRSVSWYQQTPGQGLQFLFEYFSETQRNKGNFPGRFSGRQFSNSRSEMNVSTLELGDSALYLCASSGAKDEKLFFGSGTQLSVL.

This chain connects TRBV19 to TRBJ1-1; TRBD1 agrees at 10 bases. The germline gives CDR1 LNHDA, CDR2 SQIVND (reference sequence). This CDR3 spans 13 amino acids. J lost 9 bases, V lost 1 base, and 2 bases had no gene match. The CDR3 protein is CASSIGTGGKAFF. The DNA of the CDR3 is TGTGCCAGTAGTATAGGGACAGGGGGGAAAGCTTTCTTT.

The V call is TRBV19, the J call TRBJ2-7; weak D call: TRBD1 (6 bases). This CDR3 has 16 residues. V was cut by 7 bases and J by 2 bases, with 21 bases left in between. Germline V lookup: CDR1 LNHDA, CDR2 SQIVND (reference sequence). The CDR3 sequence: CASNPSGTQSPYEQYF. For the CDR3, the DNA is TGTGCCAGTAACCCATCCGGGACACAAAGTCCCTACGAGCAGTACTTC.

Here the CDR3 DNA reads TGTGCCAGCAGCTTGGGACTAGCGGGTCAAGAGACCCAGTACTTC. Protein: CASSLGLAGQETQYF. The chain has TRBV7-3 and TRBJ2-5; 12 bases agree with TRBD2. J was trimmed by 2 bases and V by 3 bases; bases with no gene match: 1. The CDR3 loop spans 15 amino acids. CDR1 and CDR2 (germline): SGHTA, FQGTGA.

This clone was observed once. The CDR3 is CASSRTGGLNQPQHF. CDR3 DNA: TGCGCCAGCAGCCGGACAGGGGGCCTCAATCAGCCCCAGCATTTT. The V gene is TRBV5-1, the J gene TRBJ1-5; TRBD1 agrees at 11 bases. V dropped 4 bases and J dropped 3; count of bases not matched to a gene: 3. The CDR3 spans 15 residues. The germline CDR1 and CDR2 sequences are SGHRS and YFSETQ.

V usage is TRBV9 and J usage is TRBJ2-6; the match to TRBD1 covers 8 bases. The CDR3 is made up of 15 amino acids. Germline CDR1 SGDLS, CDR2 YYNGEE. After removal of 6 bases from V and 4 bases from J, the junction contained 6 bases not matched to a gene. CDR3 protein: CASTYRGYGANVLTF. The CDR3 DNA sequence: TGTGCCAGCACCTACAGGGGGTACGGGGCCAACGTCCTGACTTTC. The variable domain in full, with the rest retrieved from reference TRBV9 and TRBJ2-6, is DSGVTQTPKHLITATGQRVTLRCSPRSGDLSVYWYQQSLDQGLQFLIQYYNGEERAKGNILERFSAQQFPDLHSELNLSSLELGDSALYFCASTYRGYGANVLTFGAGSRLTVL.

The chain recombines TRBV19 with TRBJ2-2; a weak D match, TRBD2 (6 bases). Trimming took 2 bases from V and 6 from J, leaving 13 bases between them. The CDR3 sequence is 15 residues long. The V gene's germline CDR1 is LNHDA and CDR2 SQIVND (reference sequence). CDR3 nucleotide sequence: TGTGCCAGTAGTATACGAGTATCGGGAGCCGGGGAGCTGTTTTTT. Protein sequence: CASSIRVSGAGELFF.

The chain joins TRBV18 to TRBJ2-5; 16 positions agree with TRBD2. Germline CDR1 reads KGHSH; CDR2 reads LQKENI. CDR3 length: 18 amino acids. With V trimmed by 6 bases and J by 5 bases, 12 bases remained unmatched. This CDR3 is CASSPGLAGGPSQETQYF. In DNA form, the CDR3 reads TGTGCCAGCTCTCCGGGACTAGCGGGAGGGCCATCCCAGGAGACCCAGTACTTC.

The table lists this clone with a few counts. This chain joins TRBV27 and TRBJ2-7, with 9 bases fitting TRBD1. The J segment lost 5 bases and the V segment lost 6 bases, leaving 8 bases of the junction unmatched. CDR1 is MNHEY and CDR2 is SMNVEV in the germline V gene (reference sequence). The CDR3 is made up of 14 amino acids. The CDR3 DNA sequence: TGTGCCAGCAGCAGCGGACAGGGGACTCACGAGCAGTACTTC. Its protein is CASSSGQGTHEQYF.

V and J are TRBV12-3 or TRBV12-4 and TRBJ1-5; tentatively, D is TRBD1 (5 bases). The CDR3 runs 13 residues. The germline V and J ends were trimmed by 5 bases and 9 bases, with 14 bases remaining between them. CDR3 in DNA: TGTGCCAGCAGTAACCGGGACTCGGGGCCCCAGCATTTT. Protein: CASSNRDSGPQHF.

V gene TRBV6-2 or TRBV6-3 combines with J gene TRBJ2-7, with D possibly matching TRBD2 (5 bases). Germline CDR1 and CDR2: MNHEY and SVGEGT. The CDR3 is 15 residues long. V gave up 0 bases and J gave up 6 bases, with 15 bases separating them. In DNA form, the CDR3 reads TGTGCCAGCAGTTACTCACTCGCCCCCCGGGGCGAGCAGTACTTC. Translation: CASSYSLAPRGEQYF.

The V call is TRBV5-1, the J call TRBJ2-1, with D perhaps matching TRBD2 (6 bases). Looked up from germline, CDR1 is SGHRS and CDR2 is YFSETQ. This CDR3 contains 14 residues. The V end lost 4 bases, the J end lost 3 bases, and 11 bases lay between the germline ends. CDR3 DNA: TGCGCCAGCAGCGGCGGGGCATACTACAATGAGCAGTTCTTC. Amino acids: CASSGGAYYNEQFF.

This chain links TRBV28 with TRBJ1-1, with 7 bases that match TRBD1. The germline V gene encodes CDR1 MDHEN and CDR2 SYDVKM. V lost 3 bases, J lost 4 bases, and 8 bases stayed unmatched. There are 15 residues in the CDR3. CDR3 residues: CASSFEGAWGTEAFF. Written as DNA, the CDR3 is TGTGCCAGCAGTTTCGAGGGGGCATGGGGCACTGAAGCTTTCTTT.

In regard to this clone: This same CDR3 is encoded by further DNA sequences in the sample. DNA for the CDR3: TGTGCCAGCAGTTACTCGACGGGGACCGGGGAGCTGTTTTTT. Its protein is CASSYSTGTGELFF. The V and J genes are TRBV6-5 and TRBJ2-2; a possible D gene is TRBD2 (5 bases). CDR1 and CDR2 from the germline V gene are MNHEY and SVGAGI. The V end was cut by 0 bases, the J end by 5 bases, with 7 bases between. This CDR3 spans 14 amino acids.

The chain links TRBV4-2 to TRBJ1-1; maybe TRBD1 (5 bases). Trimming shortened V by 0 bases and J by 1 base, and 15 bases separated the two germline ends. The V gene's germline CDR1 is LGHNA and CDR2 YNFKEQ. This CDR3 is 17 amino acids long. The DNA for the CDR3 is TGTGCCAGCAGCCAAGATGTGGTTGGAGGGACGAACACTGAAGCTTTCTTT. Translated, it gives CASSQDVVGGTNTEAFF.

V is TRBV6-2 or TRBV6-3 and J is TRBJ1-5; D may be TRBD1 (5 bases). The CDR3 has 16 amino acids. Germline values: CDR1 MNHEY, CDR2 SVGEGT. V gave up 6 bases and J gave up 2 bases, with 17 bases separating them. The DNA of the CDR3 is TGTGCCAGCAGCCCCCCCAGGGAAAGTGGCAATCAGCCCCAGCATTTT. Amino acid sequence: CASSPPRESGNQPQHF.

The chain carries TRBV6-5 and TRBJ1-2; the match to TRBD1 covers 11 bases. CDR1 MNHEY and CDR2 SVGAGI come from the germline V gene. The CDR3 runs to 15 residues. Trimming cost V 2 bases and J 4 bases; bases outside gene matches: 3. The CDR3, as DNA: TGTGCCAGCAGTTACAGGGACAGGGGGGGCTATGGCTACACCTTC. Translation gives CASSYRDRGGYGYTF.

The rearrangement uses TRBV9 and TRBJ1-4, with D possibly being TRBD1 (5 bases). Trimming pared 4 bases from V and 3 bases from J, leaving 13 bases between. The CDR3 length is 15 residues. CDR1 and CDR2 from the germline V gene are SGDLS and YYNGEE. CDR3 region: CASSPEGLANEKLFF. CDR3 DNA sequence: TGTGCCAGCAGCCCGGAGGGGTTGGCTAATGAAAAACTGTTTTTT.

J is TRBJ1-2 and V is TRBV7-9; 8 bases are shared with TRBD1. The V gene end was trimmed by 7 bases and the J gene end by 4 bases; junction bases not matched to a gene: 8. CDR1 and CDR2 (germline): SEHNR, FQNEAQ (reference sequence). The CDR3 has 14 residues. The CDR3 is CASNSQGDGYGYTF. The DNA of the CDR3 is TGTGCCAGCAACTCACAGGGGGACGGCTATGGCTACACCTTC.

The V call is TRBV11-3, the J call TRBJ2-3, with D possibly being TRBD2 (6 bases). Germline V lookup: CDR1 SGHNT, CDR2 YENEEA. This CDR3 region has 14 residues. Trimming took 3 bases from V and 2 from J, leaving 9 bases between them. This CDR3 reads CASSFSGHTDTQYF. In DNA, the CDR3 is TGTGCCAGCAGCTTTAGCGGCCACACAGATACGCAGTATTTT.